This entry describes one T cell receptor (beta chain). In this sample, this clonotype turned up many times. Its antigen is unknown. Base quality data are lacking; no much larger clone is found one base away. V sheds 11 bases and J sheds 5 bases, leaving 15 bases between their ends. The CDR1 and CDR2 encoded by the germline V gene are MNHEY and SVGEGT. The CDR3 spans 12 residues, from the cysteine through the phenylalanine. The CDR3 DNA has 36 bases and is translated from base 1. The sample is drawn from a study of CD8 T cells in ankylosing spondylitis (dated by TCRdb to about 2017). Background on the whole study: The study profiled T cell receptor beta repertoires in healthy donors and ankylosing spondylitis patients to find disease-linked TCR variants. Peripheral blood was sampled, and synovial fluid was additionally collected from ankylosing spondylitis patients. The full study cohort was made up of 25 ankylosing spondylitis patients and roughly 98 healthy donors. The paper as a whole reports these results and caveats: The disease-linked clones had a CD8+ phenotype and were found at relatively low frequencies in peripheral blood. Some of the motif variants had been reported before in the synovial fluid and blood of reactive arthritis patients, a finding that suggests common disease-initiation mechanisms. According to the report, matched synovial fluid samples from ankylosing spondylitis patients were significantly enriched for the disease-linked clones. Blood from ankylosing spondylitis patients appeared to be characterized by a TCR beta motif made up of under ten highly homologous amino acid variants.

The sequencer listed for this sample is Illumina HiSeq 2500. TCR beta libraries were prepared by quantitative 5'-RACE with molecular barcodes. From the authors' description of their analysis: A new computational method based on a probabilistic model of VDJ rearrangement was used to identify disease-linked TCR variants. The public reads were run again by TCRdb, first through fastp at Q25 and then through MiXCR, and only productive beta chains were kept. Each entry merges the rows of one CDR3 protein and shows their most common DNA and genes. TCRdb assigned the V and J calls; the authors' analysis was not used. The sample table records fewer than 550,000 distinct CDR3 sequences; 5.3% of these occur just once. The top ten clonotypes cover under 4.5% of the sample.

The sample was blood, either unsorted or a sorted T cell fraction (not recorded which). This TCR derives from a male donor with ankylosing spondylitis. Here the chain combines TRBV6-2 or TRBV6-3 and TRBJ2-5; a tentative D call is TRBD2 (6 bases match). Read as DNA, the sequence is TGTGCCTCGGGACTTAGAAGGGAGACCCAGTACTTC. This encodes CASGLRRETQYF.